The present entry profiles one T cell receptor (beta chain) with its context. The sample originates from a study of blood T cell repertoires in COVID-19. Study in general: Sample material is recorded as cDNA or gDNA derived from T cells, B-cell-depleted T cells, or PBMCs.

Methods used by the authors: Estimation of nucleated cell counts was performed using reference gene primer amplification. Using immunoSEQ multiplex PCR, the repertoire was profiled, and TCRdb retains in-frame clones only, with some absent. The DNA was the basis for D and trimming; V, J and clone size are from that table. The sample consists of 240,000 or so clones, about 90% of them appearing once. V gave up 0 bases and J gave up 7 bases, with 9 bases separating them. The CDR3 totals 13 residues. Germline CDR1 is LGHNA and CDR2 is YSLEER. Sequenced sample: peripheral blood. The chain joins TRBV4-3 to TRBJ1-1; no clear D. The receptor's source is a woman in her twenties or thirties who had recovered from COVID-19. As DNA, the CDR3 is TGCGCCAGCAGCCAAGATTGGGCTGATGAAGCTTTCTTT. Translation gives CASSQDWADEAFF.